This TCR beta chain derives from a study of human T cells and chemical hapten exposure. Background on the study: 2% DPC applied to a 2 cm by 2 cm arm area sensitized donors.

TCRdb reprocessed the RACE reads via MiXCR and lists one record per CDR3 protein. This sample has roughly 38,000 distinct CDR3 sequences, with more than 8% found just once. CDR3 length: 16 residues. After removal of 4 bases from V and 4 bases from J, the junction contained 11 bases not matched to a gene. Germline loops: CDR1 MNHEY, CDR2 SVGEGT. The time point is: patch test 3, about 24 weeks after DPC sensitization. Treatment noted: therapeutic diphenylcyclopropenone sensitization with weekly scalp DPC. The authors' total RNA extraction used unfractionated whole blood. This clonotype was seen repeatedly, ten times or more.

The chain recombines TRBV6-2 or TRBV6-3 with TRBJ2-7, with 9 bases fitting TRBD1. This specimen consisted of whole blood, obtained in connection with sensitization to the hapten diphenylcyclopropenone (DPC). The receptor was derived from a man over 45 with alopecia areata. Some clones in this sample may be carry-over from other donors' samples. CDR3 loop: CASSLGTGPRPYEQYF. Written as DNA, the CDR3 is TGTGCCAGCAGTTTAGGGACAGGGCCACGTCCGTACGAGCAGTACTTC.